This T cell receptor (beta chain) appears in the sequencing data of a study of cytomegalovirus exposure and HLA in healthy donors. Broader study findings: Accurate prediction of most subjects' HLA-A and HLA-B alleles from TCR beta sequences was reported. Earlier results showed most TCR beta V segments being productive about 87% or about 30% of the time.

This CDR3 is 11 amino acids long. Trimming removed 7 bases from V and 4 bases from J; junction bases left unmatched: 0. Germline V gene sequence: CDR1 ENHRY, CDR2 SYGVKD. Researchers ran the PCR with 60 Vbeta and 13 Jbeta primers. Sequencing was performed with immunoSEQ multiplex PCR; in TCRdb, only in-frame clones are kept and a portion is missing. The sample shows 150,000 to 200,000 clones, around 83% of them seen only once. Remarks on this clone: Its cognate antigen is unknown.

Sequencing input: PBMCs. This sequence was found in a man aged 50 or older in good health and CMV-seropositive. J is TRBJ2-7 and V is TRBV10-3; 8 positions agree with TRBD2. The CDR3: CAITSGYEQYF. In DNA form, the CDR3 reads TGTGCCATCACTAGCGGGTACGAGCAGTACTTC.